The subject of this entry is one T cell receptor (beta chain). Antigen unknown. The data stem from a study of CD4 T cells in relation to SARS-CoV-2 and coronaviruses. This CDR3 has 13 residues. Trimming stripped 7 bases from V and 6 bases from J, with 13 bases between. Per the germline V gene, CDR1 is SNHLY and CDR2 is FYNNEI. Libraries were prepared by immunoSEQ multiplex PCR; TCRdb keeps only in-frame clonotypes and omits some of them. This sample carries 23,000 or so clones, about three quarters of them seen once, and the ten largest clones take 20% to 25%. Before the COVID-19 pandemic, during about 2010-2018, CD4+ T cells were taken from unexposed donors. Isolation of CD4+ T cells took place after approximately eleven days in culture.

This chain links TRBV2 with TRBJ1-5; D may be TRBD1 (6 bases). The clonotype was recovered from a human donor in good health. Sequencing was performed on CD4+ T cells from PBMCs, cultured in vitro. The CDR3 is CASTQGIRQPQHF. The CDR3 nucleotides are TGTGCCAGCACCCAGGGGATCCGTCAGCCCCAGCATTTT.